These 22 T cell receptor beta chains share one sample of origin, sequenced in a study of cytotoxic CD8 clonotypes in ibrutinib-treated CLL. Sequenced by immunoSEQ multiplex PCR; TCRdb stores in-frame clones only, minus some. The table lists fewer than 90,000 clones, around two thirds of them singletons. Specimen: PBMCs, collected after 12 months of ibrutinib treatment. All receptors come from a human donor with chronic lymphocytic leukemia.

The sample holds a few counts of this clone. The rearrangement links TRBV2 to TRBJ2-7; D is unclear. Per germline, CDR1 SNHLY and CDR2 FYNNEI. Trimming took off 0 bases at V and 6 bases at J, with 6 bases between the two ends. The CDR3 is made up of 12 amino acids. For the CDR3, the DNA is TGTGCCAGCAGTGAAGCGCAGGTCGAGCAGTACTTC. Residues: CASSEAQVEQYF.

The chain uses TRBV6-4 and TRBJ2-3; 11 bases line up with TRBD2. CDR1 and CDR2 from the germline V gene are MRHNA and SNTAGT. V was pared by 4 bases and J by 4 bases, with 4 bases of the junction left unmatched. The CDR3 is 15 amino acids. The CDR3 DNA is TGTGCCAGCAGTGTAATAGCGGGGGGGTCAGATACGCAGTATTTT. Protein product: CASSVIAGGSDTQYF.

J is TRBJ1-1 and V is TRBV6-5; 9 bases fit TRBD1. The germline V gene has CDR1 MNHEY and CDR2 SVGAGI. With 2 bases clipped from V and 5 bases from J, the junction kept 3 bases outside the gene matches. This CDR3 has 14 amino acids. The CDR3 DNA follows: TGTGCCAGCAGTTACGGGACAGGGACTACTGAAGCTTTCTTT. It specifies CASSYGTGTTEAFF.

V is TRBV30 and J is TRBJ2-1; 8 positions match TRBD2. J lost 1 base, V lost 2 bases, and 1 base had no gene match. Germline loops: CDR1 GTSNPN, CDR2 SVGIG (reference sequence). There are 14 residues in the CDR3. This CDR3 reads CAWSKRGSYNEQFF. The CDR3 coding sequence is TGTGCCTGGAGTAAGCGGGGGTCCTACAATGAGCAGTTCTTC.

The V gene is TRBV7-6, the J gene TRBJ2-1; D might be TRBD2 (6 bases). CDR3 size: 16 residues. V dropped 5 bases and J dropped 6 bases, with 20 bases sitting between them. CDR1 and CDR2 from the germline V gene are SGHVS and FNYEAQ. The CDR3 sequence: CASSVILGPTSNEQFF. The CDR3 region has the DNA TGTGCCAGCAGCGTCATCCTGGGCCCGACTAGCAATGAGCAGTTCTTC.

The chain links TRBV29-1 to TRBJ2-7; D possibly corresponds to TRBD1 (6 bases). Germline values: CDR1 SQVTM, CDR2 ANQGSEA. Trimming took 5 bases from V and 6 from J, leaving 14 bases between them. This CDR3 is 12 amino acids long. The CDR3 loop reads CSVIRGEFEQYF. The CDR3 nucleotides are TGCAGCGTTATCAGGGGTGAGTTCGAGCAGTACTTC.

The CDR3 sequence is CASSYSSGYDEKLFF. The CDR3 DNA is TGTGCCAGCAGTTACTCGAGCGGGTACGATGAAAAACTGTTTTTT. This rearrangement joins TRBV6-6 to TRBJ1-4, with D unresolved. Germline CDR1 reads MNHNY; CDR2 reads SVGAGI (reference sequence). This CDR3 has 15 amino acids. V lost 0 bases and J 6 bases, leaving 11 bases between the germline ends.

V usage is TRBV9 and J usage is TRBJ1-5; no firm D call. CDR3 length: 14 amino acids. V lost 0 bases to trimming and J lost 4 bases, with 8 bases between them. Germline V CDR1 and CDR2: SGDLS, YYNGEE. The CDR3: CASSVGSENQPQHF. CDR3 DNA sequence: TGTGCCAGCAGCGTAGGGTCAGAAAATCAGCCCCAGCATTTT.

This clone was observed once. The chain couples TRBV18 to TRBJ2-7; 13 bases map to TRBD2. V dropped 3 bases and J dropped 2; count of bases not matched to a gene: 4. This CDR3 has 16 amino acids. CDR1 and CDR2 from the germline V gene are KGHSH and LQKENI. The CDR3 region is CASSPPGTSGAYEQYF. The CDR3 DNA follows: TGTGCCAGCTCACCCCCCGGGACTAGCGGGGCCTACGAGCAGTACTTC.

CDR3 protein: CASSSGDYNEQFF. The CDR3 nucleotides read TGTGCCAGCAGCTCCGGCGATTACAATGAGCAGTTCTTC. The genes are TRBV7-9 and TRBJ2-1, with D hard to call. The V end lost 4 bases, the J end lost 4 bases, and 8 bases lay between the germline ends. CDR3 size: 13 residues. The germline V gene encodes CDR1 SEHNR and CDR2 FQNEAQ (reference sequence).

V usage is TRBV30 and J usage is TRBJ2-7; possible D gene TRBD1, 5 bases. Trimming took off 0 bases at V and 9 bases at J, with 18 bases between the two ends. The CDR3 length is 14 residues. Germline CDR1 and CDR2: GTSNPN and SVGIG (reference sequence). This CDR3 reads CAWSVGARISGQYF. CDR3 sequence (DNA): TGTGCCTGGAGTGTTGGGGCCAGGATAAGTGGGCAGTACTTC. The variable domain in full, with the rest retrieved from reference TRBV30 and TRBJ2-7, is SQTIHQWPATLVQPVGSPLSLECTVEGTSNPNLYWYRQAAGRGLQLLFYSVGIGQISSEVPQNLSASRPQDRQFILSSKKLLLSDSGFYLCAWSVGARISGQYFGPGTRLTVT.

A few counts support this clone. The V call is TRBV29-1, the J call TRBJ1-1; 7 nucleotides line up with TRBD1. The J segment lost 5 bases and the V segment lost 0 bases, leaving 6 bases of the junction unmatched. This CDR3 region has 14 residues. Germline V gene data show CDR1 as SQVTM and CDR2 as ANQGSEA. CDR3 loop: CSVEEGPGGTEAFF. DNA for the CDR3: TGCAGCGTTGAAGAGGGGCCAGGGGGAACTGAAGCTTTCTTT.

CDR3 coding DNA: TGTGCCAGCATGACAGGGACTACCTCTGGCTACACCTTC. It codes for CASMTGTTSGYTF. The chain employs TRBV27 and TRBJ1-2; 7 positions agree with TRBD1. The CDR3 sequence is 13 residues long. Germline values: CDR1 MNHEY, CDR2 SMNVEV (reference sequence). The V and J ends lost 7 bases and 7 bases, in that order; junction bases with no gene match: 9.

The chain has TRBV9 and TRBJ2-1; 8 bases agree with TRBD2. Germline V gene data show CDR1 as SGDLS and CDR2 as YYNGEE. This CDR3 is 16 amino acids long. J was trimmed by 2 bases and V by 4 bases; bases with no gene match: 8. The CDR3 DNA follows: TGTGCCAGCAGCCCACGGGGCGGGGGGACCTACAATGAGCAGTTCTTC. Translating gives CASSPRGGGTYNEQFF.

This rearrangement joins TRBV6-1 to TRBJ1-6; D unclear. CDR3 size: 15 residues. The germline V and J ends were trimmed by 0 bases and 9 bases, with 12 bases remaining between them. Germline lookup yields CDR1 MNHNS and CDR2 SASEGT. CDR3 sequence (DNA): TGTGCCAGCAGTGAAGCCGTCGGGATTGGTTCACCCCTCCACTTT. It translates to CASSEAVGIGSPLHF.

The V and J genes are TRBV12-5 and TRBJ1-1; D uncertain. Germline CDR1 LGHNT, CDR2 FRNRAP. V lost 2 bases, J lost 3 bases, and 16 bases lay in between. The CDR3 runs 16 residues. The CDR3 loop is CASGLSPRPKYTEAFF. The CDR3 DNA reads TGTGCTAGTGGTTTGTCCCCGAGACCTAAGTACACTGAAGCTTTCTTT. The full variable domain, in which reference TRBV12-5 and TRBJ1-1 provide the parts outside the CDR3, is DARVTQTPRHKVTEMGQEVTMRCQPILGHNTVFWYRQTMMQGLELLAYFRNRAPLDDSGMPKDRFSAEMPDATLATLKIQPSEPRDSAVYFCASGLSPRPKYTEAFFGQGTRLTVV.

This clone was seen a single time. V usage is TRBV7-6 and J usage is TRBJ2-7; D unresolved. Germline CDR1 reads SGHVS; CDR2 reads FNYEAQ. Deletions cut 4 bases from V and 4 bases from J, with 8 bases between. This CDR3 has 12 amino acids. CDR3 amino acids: CASSSNGYEQYF. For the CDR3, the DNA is TGTGCCAGCAGCTCAAACGGATACGAGCAGTACTTC.

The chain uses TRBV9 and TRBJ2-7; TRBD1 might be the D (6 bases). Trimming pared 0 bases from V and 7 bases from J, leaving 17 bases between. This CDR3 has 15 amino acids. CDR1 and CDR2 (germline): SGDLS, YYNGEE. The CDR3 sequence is CASSVDGGTSREQYF. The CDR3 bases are TGTGCCAGCAGCGTAGATGGGGGCACTTCTAGGGAGCAGTACTTC.

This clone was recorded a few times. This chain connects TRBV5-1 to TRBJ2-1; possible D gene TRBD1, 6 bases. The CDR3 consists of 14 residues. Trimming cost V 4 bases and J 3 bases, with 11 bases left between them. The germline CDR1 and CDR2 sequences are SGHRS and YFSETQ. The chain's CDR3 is CASSPRTVYNEQFF. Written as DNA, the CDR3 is TGCGCCAGCAGCCCCCGGACAGTCTACAATGAGCAGTTCTTC.

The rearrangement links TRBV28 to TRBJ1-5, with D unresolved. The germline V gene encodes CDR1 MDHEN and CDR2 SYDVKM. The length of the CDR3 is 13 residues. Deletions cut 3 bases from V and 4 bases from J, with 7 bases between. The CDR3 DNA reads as TGTGCCAGCAGTTTTTTGGGAAATCAGCCCCAGCATTTT. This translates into CASSFLGNQPQHF.

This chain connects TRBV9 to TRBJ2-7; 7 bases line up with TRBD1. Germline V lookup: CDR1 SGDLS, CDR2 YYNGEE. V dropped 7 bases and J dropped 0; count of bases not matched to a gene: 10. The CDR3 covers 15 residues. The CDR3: CASARTGALSYEQYF. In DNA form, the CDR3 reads TGTGCCAGCGCCCGTACAGGGGCCCTCTCCTACGAGCAGTACTTC.

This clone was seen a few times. CDR3 DNA sequence: TGTGCCAGTAGTATGACAGGGAACACTGAAGCTTTCTTT. Protein: CASSMTGNTEAFF. The rearrangement links TRBV19 to TRBJ1-1; TRBD1 is a possible D gene (6 bases). The CDR3 sequence is 13 residues long. V was shortened by 3 bases and J by 1 base, with 6 bases between the two germline ends. Germline lookup yields CDR1 LNHDA and CDR2 SQIVND (reference sequence).